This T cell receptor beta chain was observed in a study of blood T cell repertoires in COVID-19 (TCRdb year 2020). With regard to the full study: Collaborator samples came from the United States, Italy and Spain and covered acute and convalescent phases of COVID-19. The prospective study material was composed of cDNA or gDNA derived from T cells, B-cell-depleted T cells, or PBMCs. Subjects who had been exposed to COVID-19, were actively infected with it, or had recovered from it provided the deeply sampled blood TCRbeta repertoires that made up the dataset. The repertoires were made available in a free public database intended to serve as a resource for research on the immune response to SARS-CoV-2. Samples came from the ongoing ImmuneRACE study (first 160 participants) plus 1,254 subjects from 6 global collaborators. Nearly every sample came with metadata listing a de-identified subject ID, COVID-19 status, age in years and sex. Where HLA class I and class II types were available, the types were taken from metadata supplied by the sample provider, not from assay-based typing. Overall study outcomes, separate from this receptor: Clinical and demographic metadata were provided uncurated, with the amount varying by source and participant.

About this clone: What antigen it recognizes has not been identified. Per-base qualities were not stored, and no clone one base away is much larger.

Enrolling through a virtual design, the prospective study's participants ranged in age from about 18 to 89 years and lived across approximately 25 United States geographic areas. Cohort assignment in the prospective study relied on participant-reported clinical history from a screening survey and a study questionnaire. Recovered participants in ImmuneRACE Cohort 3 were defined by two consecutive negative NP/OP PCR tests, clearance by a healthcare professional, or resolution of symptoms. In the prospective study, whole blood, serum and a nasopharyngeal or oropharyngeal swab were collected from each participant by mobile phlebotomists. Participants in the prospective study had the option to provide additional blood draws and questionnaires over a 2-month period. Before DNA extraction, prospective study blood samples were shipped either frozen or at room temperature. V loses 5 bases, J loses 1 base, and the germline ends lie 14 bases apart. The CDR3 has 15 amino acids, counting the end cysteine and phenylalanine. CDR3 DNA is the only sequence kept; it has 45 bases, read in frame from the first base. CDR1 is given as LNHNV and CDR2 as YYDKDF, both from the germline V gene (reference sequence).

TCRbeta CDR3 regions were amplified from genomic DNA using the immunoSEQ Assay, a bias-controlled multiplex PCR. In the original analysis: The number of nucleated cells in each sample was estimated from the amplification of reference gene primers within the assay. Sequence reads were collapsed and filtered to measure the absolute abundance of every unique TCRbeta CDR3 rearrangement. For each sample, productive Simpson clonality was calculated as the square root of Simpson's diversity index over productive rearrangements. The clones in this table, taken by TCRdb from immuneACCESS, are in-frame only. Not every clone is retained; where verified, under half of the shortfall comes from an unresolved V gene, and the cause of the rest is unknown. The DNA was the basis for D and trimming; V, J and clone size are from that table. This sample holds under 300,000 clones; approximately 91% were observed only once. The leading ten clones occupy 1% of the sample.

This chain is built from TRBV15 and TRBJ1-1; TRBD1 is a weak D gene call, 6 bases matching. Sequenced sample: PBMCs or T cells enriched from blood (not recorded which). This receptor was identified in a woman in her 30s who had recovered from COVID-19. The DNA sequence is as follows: TGTGCCACCAGCCCCAGAACAGGGCGGAACACTGAAGCTTTCTTT. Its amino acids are CATSPRTGRNTEAFF.